This T cell receptor (beta chain) originates from a study of shared clonotypes between healthy human individuals. Looking at the study overall: The study used three CD4 naive, three CD4 memory, two CD8 naive and one CD8 memory plate per donor.

Study conclusions and caveats: With four donors compared, roughly 5% of naive CD4 clonotypes were shared.

Remarks on this clone: Antigen: not known.

CD8 cells regarded as naive lacked CD45RO, were positively chosen for CCR7, and omitted terminally differentiated effector memory CD45RA+ cells. The study ran the assay at deep level. Clones were read by immunoSEQ multiplex PCR, and TCRdb kept only the in-frame ones, dropping some. The data show 550,000 to 650,000 clones, roughly 95% seen once. This CDR3 region has 15 residues. Germline assignment: CDR1 SGHDT and CDR2 YYEEEE. V was trimmed by 4 bases and J by 2 bases, leaving 15 bases between them. V and J are TRBV5-6 and TRBJ2-5; the D gene is possibly TRBD2 (6 bases). Material: naive CD8+ T cells sorted from blood. This sequence originates from a young woman in good health. The CDR3 here is CASSQPGLVQETQYF. The CDR3 bases are TGTGCCAGCAGCCAACCGGGACTGGTGCAAGAGACCCAGTACTTC.